The clone carrying this T cell receptor beta chain was found once. No antigen is known for it. RNA was isolated and reverse transcribed to cDNA, the sequencing template. The table came from immunoSEQ multiplex PCR; TCRdb's copy has only in-frame clones and leaves some out. The sample lists roughly 230,000 clones, roughly 40% occurring once. These data originate in a study of CD8+ T cells in alopecia areata. Overall study: Treated individuals took tofacitinib by mouth, 5 to 10 mg twice daily.

As to treatment: oral pan-JAK inhibitor, 5-10 mg twice daily. PBMCs yielded sorted CD4+ and CD8+ T cells. Study findings and constraints: Scalp clonality decreased significantly with tofacitinib, and so did expanded CD8+ clones among the top 100.

The source material was CD4+ T cells sorted from blood, sampled at approximately week 36, from a patient treated with tofacitinib. This sequence was found in a human donor with alopecia areata.

This chain's CDR3 is CSVQPSSSYEQYF. In DNA form, the CDR3 reads TGCAGCGTTCAACCGTCAAGCTCCTACGAGCAGTACTTC. The V gene is TRBV29-1, the J gene TRBJ2-7; D is unclear. Deletions cut 5 bases from V and 0 bases from J, with 11 bases between. The CDR3 totals 13 residues. Germline V CDR1 and CDR2: SQVTM, ANQGSEA.